This entry concerns a single TCR beta chain. CDR1 is SGHTA, CDR2 FQGNSA, per germline. The CDR3 totals 15 residues. Trimming left V 7 bases short and J 0 bases short, with 16 bases between. The data were taken from a study of beta chain features in type 1 diabetes. Of the isolated RNA, all was reverse transcribed, and so the sequenced material was expressed TCRB transcripts. Using immunoSEQ multiplex PCR, the repertoire was profiled, and TCRdb retains in-frame clones only, with some absent. The sample shows just over 450,000 clones, roughly 30% of them seen only once. V usage is TRBV7-2 and J usage is TRBJ2-7; D is possibly TRBD2 (6 bases). This TCR was sampled from a man aged 18 to 29 in good health. Material for sequencing was naive CD4+ T cells from blood. The CDR3 DNA reads TGTGCCAGCAAATGGGCTAGCGATCCCTCCTACGAGCAGTACTTC. Protein sequence: CASKWASDPSYEQYF.